A single sample gave rise to the 27 T cell receptor beta chains below, sequenced in a study of blood T cell repertoires in COVID-19. Using immunoSEQ multiplex PCR, the repertoire was profiled, and TCRdb retains in-frame clones only, with some absent. This table holds over 300,000 clones, about 84% found once. Input material: peripheral blood. The receptors originated from a woman aged 50 to 65 with acute or convalescent COVID-19.

This clone was observed a single time. The V gene is TRBV9, the J gene TRBJ2-7; D perhaps matches TRBD2 (5 bases). Trimming pared 2 bases from V and 4 bases from J, leaving 7 bases between. Germline assignment: CDR1 SGDLS and CDR2 YYNGEE. The CDR3 has 12 residues. DNA of the CDR3: TGTGCCAGCAGCGTGAGGGATTACGAGCAGTACTTC. It specifies CASSVRDYEQYF.

The CDR3 nucleotides read TGTGCCACCAGTCACAGGGGCGCGGTCCAAGAGACCCAGTACTTC. Its protein product is CATSHRGAVQETQYF. This chain links TRBV24-1 with TRBJ2-5; 7 bases line up with TRBD1. The V and J ends lost 6 bases and 1 base, in that order; junction bases with no gene match: 7. CDR3 size: 15 residues. Germline V gene sequence: CDR1 KGHDR, CDR2 SFDVKD.

This clone is a singleton in its sample. The genes are TRBV2 and TRBJ1-2; D is uncertain. Germline CDR1 and CDR2: SNHLY and FYNNEI. The length of the CDR3 is 14 residues. Between the trimmed V and J ends, which lost 2 bases and 8 bases, there was a span of 15 bases. CDR3 sequence (DNA): TGTGCCAGCAGTGAAAGGAGGTTGTCGGAAGGCTACACCTTC. As protein: CASSERRLSEGYTF.

The chain links TRBV24-1 to TRBJ2-5; 9 nucleotides match TRBD2. This CDR3 is built from 14 residues. Germline CDR1 KGHDR, CDR2 SFDVKD. V lost 5 bases and J lost 5; bases outside the gene matches: 5. CDR3 loop: CATSVREGPETQYF. DNA of the CDR3: TGTGCCACCAGTGTGCGGGAGGGCCCCGAGACCCAGTACTTC.

This chain uses TRBV5-6 with TRBJ2-4; 7 nucleotides align to TRBD1. V lost 1 base and J lost 0; bases outside the gene matches: 13. CDR3 length: 19 residues. CDR1 and CDR2 (germline): SGHDT, YYEEEE. CDR3 protein: CASSLMQGDITLAKNIQYF. In DNA, the CDR3 is TGTGCCAGCAGCTTGATGCAGGGGGATATTACACTAGCCAAAAACATTCAGTACTTC.

This clone was seen once. The chain uses TRBV11-1 and TRBJ2-2; 9 bases match TRBD1. The J segment lost 5 bases and the V segment lost 5 bases, leaving 9 bases of the junction unmatched. Germline CDR1 and CDR2: SGHAT and FQDESV (reference sequence). CDR3 length: 16 residues. CDR3 sequence (DNA): TGTGCCAGCAGCCCCCCGGGACAGGGCGGGACCGGGGAGCTGTTTTTT. Protein sequence: CASSPPGQGGTGELFF. The full variable domain, rest sourced from reference TRBV11-1 and TRBJ2-2, is EAEVAQSPRYKITEKSQAVAFWCDPISGHATLYWYRQILGQGPELLVQFQDESVVDDSQLPKDRFSAERLKGVDSTLKIQPAELGDSAMYLCASSPPGQGGTGELFFGEGSRLTVL.

The chain combines TRBV28 with TRBJ2-1; tentative D call: TRBD1 (5 bases). Germline values: CDR1 MDHEN, CDR2 SYDVKM. The CDR3 is 16 amino acids. V was trimmed by 6 bases and J by 3 bases, leaving 18 bases between them. CDR3 sequence (DNA): TGTGCCAGCAGACCGAAGGGGCTAAGACTCTACAATGAGCAGTTCTTC. It is translated as CASRPKGLRLYNEQFF.

The chain has TRBV28 and TRBJ1-2; the match to TRBD1 covers 8 bases. The CDR3 runs to 15 residues. V lost 5 bases and J lost 6; bases outside the gene matches: 11. Germline CDR1 is MDHEN and CDR2 is SYDVKM. The CDR3: CASSIGQGGLNGYTF. CDR3 coding DNA: TGTGCCAGCAGTATCGGACAGGGAGGGTTGAATGGCTACACCTTC.

This clone was recorded many times. The chain combines TRBV20-1 with TRBJ2-1, with TRBD2 identical over 7 bases. The CDR3 runs 15 residues. Trimming removed 3 bases from V and 9 bases from J; junction bases left unmatched: 14. Germline lookup yields CDR1 DFQATT and CDR2 SNEGSKA (reference sequence). The CDR3 reads CSASGLDYQTTEQFF. DNA for the CDR3: TGCAGTGCTAGTGGACTAGACTACCAAACAACTGAGCAGTTCTTC.

The chain joins TRBV5-1 to TRBJ2-5; 12 nucleotides agree with TRBD1. Trimming at V came to 4 bases and at J to 5 bases, leaving 3 bases not matched to a gene. The germline V gene has CDR1 SGHRS and CDR2 YFSETQ. CDR3 length: 14 amino acids. CDR3: CASSRGQGAETQYF. CDR3 sequence (DNA): TGCGCCAGCAGCAGGGGACAGGGGGCCGAGACCCAGTACTTC.

V usage is TRBV5-5 and J usage is TRBJ2-7; a possible D gene is TRBD2 (6 bases). The ends were cut back, 1 base at V and 2 bases at J, with 13 bases in the middle. This CDR3 spans 15 amino acids. CDR1 and CDR2 from the germline V gene are SGHKS and YYEKEE (reference sequence). As DNA, the CDR3 is TGTGCCAGCAGCTTGTTGGGCGGGGAAACCTACGAGCAGTACTTC. It codes for CASSLLGGETYEQYF.

The rearrangement uses TRBV20-1 and TRBJ1-5; D is ambiguous. With 3 bases removed from V and 1 base from J, the gap between germline ends came to 4 bases. Germline V gene data show CDR1 as DFQATT and CDR2 as SNEGSKA (reference sequence). The CDR3 contains 12 residues. CDR3 in amino acids: CSASPSNQPQHF. The DNA of the CDR3 is TGCAGTGCTAGTCCAAGCAATCAGCCCCAGCATTTT.

A word on this clone: The identical CDR3 is also encoded by other nucleotide sequences in the sample. The CDR3 coding sequence is TGTGCCAGCAACATTCAGCGGGAGGGCCCCCGGAGTACGCAGTATTTT. This gives the protein CASNIQREGPRSTQYF. V and J are TRBV5-4 and TRBJ2-3, with 10 positions matching TRBD2. The CDR3 length is 16 residues. In germline, CDR1 is SGHNT, CDR2 YYREEE (reference sequence). Unmatched junction bases numbered 15, after V lost 6 bases and J lost 8 bases. The whole variable domain, filled in from reference TRBV5-4 and TRBJ2-3, reads ETGVTQSPTHLIKTRGQQVTLRCSSQSGHNTVSWYQQALGQGPQFIFQYYREEENGRGNFPPRFSGLQFPNYSSELNVNALELDDSALYLCASNIQREGPRSTQYFGPGTRLTVL.

The chain uses TRBV7-8 and TRBJ2-5; 11 positions agree with TRBD2. The CDR3 runs to 16 residues. Germline V gene data show CDR1 as SGHVS and CDR2 as FQNEAQ. J lost 5 bases, V lost 1 base, and 6 bases had no gene match. In nucleotides, the CDR3 is TGTGCCAGCAGCTTAGTGTTTAGCGGGAGGGAGGAGACCCAGTACTTC. Encoded protein: CASSLVFSGREETQYF.

V usage is TRBV3-1 (or the pseudogene TRBV3-2) and J usage is TRBJ1-4; a possible D gene is TRBD1 (5 bases). Germline CDR1 LGHDT, CDR2 YNNKEL (reference sequence). Trimming shortened V by 1 base and J by 7 bases, and 10 bases separated the two germline ends. The CDR3 is 14 residues long. CDR3 sequence: CASSQVRGREKLFF. DNA of the CDR3: TGTGCCAGCAGCCAAGTTAGGGGCCGTGAAAAACTGTTTTTT.

The V call is TRBV9, the J call TRBJ1-2; D remains unclear. The germline V gene has CDR1 SGDLS and CDR2 YYNGEE. This CDR3 contains 16 residues. V lost 0 bases to trimming and J lost 11 bases, with 23 bases between them. The CDR3 loop reads CASSVGGSAADLGYTF. CDR3 nucleotides: TGTGCCAGCAGCGTAGGAGGGTCGGCAGCGGATTTGGGGTACACCTTC.

V is TRBV19 and J is TRBJ2-3; 10 nucleotides line up with TRBD2. V shed 3 bases, J shed 2 bases, and the junction held 11 bases outside the gene matches. The germline V gene has CDR1 LNHDA and CDR2 SQIVND (reference sequence). The length of the CDR3 is 18 residues. CDR3 DNA: TGTGCCAGTAGTATTCCTAGACTAGCGGGTGAGAACACAGATACGCAGTATTTT. It is translated as CASSIPRLAGENTDTQYF.

The chain has TRBV18 and TRBJ1-1; D might be TRBD1 (5 bases). The CDR3 loop spans 13 amino acids. Trimming took off 2 bases at V and 6 bases at J, with 10 bases between the two ends. Germline lookup yields CDR1 KGHSH and CDR2 LQKENI. In nucleotides, the CDR3 is TGTGCCAGCTCACCAAATACGGGGGCTGAAGCTTTCTTT. It translates to CASSPNTGAEAFF.

V usage is TRBV19 and J usage is TRBJ1-5; D perhaps matches TRBD1 (5 bases). CDR1 LNHDA and CDR2 SQIVND come from the germline V gene (reference sequence). The V gene lost 4 bases and the J gene lost 3 bases, with 13 bases spanning the gap. The CDR3 runs to 15 residues. The CDR3 reads CASSTSQGINQPQHF. The CDR3 coding sequence is TGTGCCAGTAGTACCTCCCAGGGTATCAATCAGCCCCAGCATTTT. Together with reference TRBV19 and TRBJ1-5, the CDR3 gives the full variable domain: DGGITQSPKYLFRKEGQNVTLSCEQNLNHDAMYWYRQDPGQGLRLIYYSQIVNDFQKGDIAEGYSVSREKKESFPLTVTSAQKNPTAFYLCASSTSQGINQPQHFGDGTRLSIL.

Comment on this clone: Within the sample, other DNA sequences also encode this same CDR3. This chain joins TRBV27 and TRBJ2-3; 8 bases are a match to TRBD1. Germline CDR1 is MNHEY and CDR2 is SMNVEV (reference sequence). The CDR3 extends over 15 amino acids. The J segment lost 0 bases and the V segment lost 3 bases, leaving 2 bases of the junction unmatched. The CDR3 coding sequence is TGTGCCAGCAGTTTGCGGACAGGGAGCACAGATACGCAGTATTTT. It encodes CASSLRTGSTDTQYF.

This clone came up once. The V call is TRBV4-3, the J call TRBJ1-2, with D possibly TRBD1 on 5 matching bases. Germline V gene sequence: CDR1 LGHNA, CDR2 YSLEER. Between the trimmed V and J ends, which lost 0 bases and 0 bases, there was a span of 11 bases. CDR3 length equals 16 residues. CDR3 bases: TGCGCCAGCAGCCAAGATTTGCAGGGCTCTAACTATGGCTACACCTTC. It encodes CASSQDLQGSNYGYTF.

The V gene is TRBV3-1 (or the pseudogene TRBV3-2), the J gene TRBJ2-7; 10 positions agree with TRBD2. Per germline, CDR1 LGHDT and CDR2 YNNKEL (reference sequence). The CDR3 loop spans 14 amino acids. V trimming: 4 bases; J trimming: 2 bases; junction bases outside the gene matches: 2. CDR3 protein: CASSPLAGAYEQYF. CDR3 bases: TGTGCCAGCAGCCCCCTAGCGGGGGCCTACGAGCAGTACTTC.

The chain links TRBV9 to TRBJ1-2; possible D gene TRBD1, 5 bases. CDR3 length: 14 residues. V lost 0 bases and J lost 1, with 7 bases in between. Germline V gives CDR1 SGDLS, CDR2 YYNGEE. The CDR3 reads CASSVGQLNYGYTF. For the CDR3, the DNA is TGTGCCAGCAGCGTAGGACAGCTTAACTATGGCTACACCTTC.

This clone was seen more than once but under ten times. V is TRBV7-6 and J is TRBJ1-3; tentatively, D is TRBD1 (5 bases). This CDR3 contains 15 residues. Germline V CDR1 and CDR2: SGHVS, FNYEAQ. V was trimmed by 4 bases and J by 4 bases, leaving 14 bases between them. The CDR3 region has the DNA TGTGCCAGCAGCTCGTCGACAGTGATCGGAAACACCATATATTTT. The encoded protein is CASSSSTVIGNTIYF. The variable domain in full, completed from reference TRBV7-6 and TRBJ1-3, reads GAGVSQSPRYKVTKRGQDVALRCDPISGHVSLYWYRQALGQGPEFLTYFNYEAQQDKSGLPNDRFSAERPEGSISTLTIQRTEQRDSAMYRCASSSSTVIGNTIYFGEGSWLTVV.

The CDR3 DNA follows: TGTGCCAGCAGCCCCAGAGAAGGAATAGCGGATACGCAGTATTTT. Amino acids: CASSPREGIADTQYF. The chain couples TRBV9 to TRBJ2-3; the D gene is possibly TRBD2 (5 bases). V was shortened by 4 bases and J by 6 bases, with 18 bases between the two germline ends. The germline CDR1 and CDR2 sequences are SGDLS and YYNGEE. CDR3 size: 15 residues.

CDR3 residues: CAWSVAGRITDTQYF. Written as DNA, the CDR3 is TGTGCCTGGAGTGTAGCGGGCAGAATCACAGATACGCAGTATTTT. The chain joins TRBV30 to TRBJ2-3; tentatively, D is TRBD2 (6 bases). V was clipped by 0 bases and J by 2 bases, with 12 bases between them. This CDR3 spans 15 amino acids. CDR1 and CDR2 from the germline V gene are GTSNPN and SVGIG (reference sequence).

Written as DNA, the CDR3 is TGTGCCAGCAGTGGAGGCGGCTACGAGCAGTACTTC. Its translation: CASSGGGYEQYF. The chain links TRBV2 to TRBJ2-7; the D is unclear. Trimming pared 4 bases from V and 3 bases from J, leaving 7 bases between. Germline V CDR1 and CDR2: SNHLY, FYNNEI. This CDR3 has 12 amino acids.